One and the same sample provided the 3 T cell receptor beta chains below, sequenced in a study of blood T cell repertoires in COVID-19. TCRdb keeps only in-frame clones here, not all; method: immunoSEQ multiplex PCR. The sample carries a few hundred thousand clones, 86% recorded once. Sequences were obtained from peripheral blood. These receptors were obtained from a man aged 25-45 years with active or convalescent COVID-19.

This chain links TRBV3-1 (or the pseudogene TRBV3-2) with TRBJ1-1; maybe TRBD1 (6 bases). Trimming took off 6 bases at V and 2 bases at J, with 10 bases between the two ends. The CDR3 extends over 13 amino acids. The germline gives CDR1 LGHDT, CDR2 YNNKEL (reference sequence). CDR3 residues: CASSIQGNTEAFF. CDR3 DNA: TGTGCCAGCAGTATACAGGGTAACACTGAAGCTTTCTTT.

The chain links TRBV6-2 or TRBV6-3 to TRBJ1-6; no firm D call. CDR3 length: 15 residues. Between the trimmed V and J ends, which lost 6 bases and 1 base, there was a span of 10 bases. Germline V lookup: CDR1 MNHEY, CDR2 SVGEGT. The CDR3 here is CASSPDTSYNSPLHF. CDR3 bases: TGTGCCAGCAGCCCCGACACTTCCTATAATTCACCCCTCCACTTT.

This sequence joins TRBV18 and TRBJ1-3; D is perhaps TRBD1 (5 bases). V lost 6 bases and J 4 bases, leaving 13 bases between the germline ends. This CDR3 region has 14 residues. In germline, CDR1 is KGHSH, CDR2 LQKENI. This CDR3 reads CASSRSGVGNTIYF. The CDR3 DNA is TGTGCCAGCTCTCGCTCGGGGGTCGGAAACACCATATATTTT.